The clone carrying this TCR beta chain is a singleton in its sample. The sample originates from a study of T cell changes during pregnancy in multiple sclerosis. Sequenced by immunoSEQ multiplex PCR; TCRdb stores in-frame clones only, minus some. Of 55,000 to 65,000 clones in the sample, roughly 92% are singletons; the top ten hold approximately 1.5%. The sequence came from a female donor with multiple sclerosis, enrolled in a pregnancy study. The material sequenced was peripheral blood, taken in the second trimester of pregnancy.

The CDR3 DNA is TGTGCCAGCAGCTTAAACGGAGACAGGGCTAATGAAAAACTGTTTTTT. Translated, it gives CASSLNGDRANEKLFF. The genes are TRBV7-2 and TRBJ1-4; 7 bases match TRBD1. Germline loops: CDR1 SGHTA, CDR2 FQGNSA. This CDR3 is built from 16 residues. V dropped 2 bases and J dropped 3; count of bases not matched to a gene: 6.